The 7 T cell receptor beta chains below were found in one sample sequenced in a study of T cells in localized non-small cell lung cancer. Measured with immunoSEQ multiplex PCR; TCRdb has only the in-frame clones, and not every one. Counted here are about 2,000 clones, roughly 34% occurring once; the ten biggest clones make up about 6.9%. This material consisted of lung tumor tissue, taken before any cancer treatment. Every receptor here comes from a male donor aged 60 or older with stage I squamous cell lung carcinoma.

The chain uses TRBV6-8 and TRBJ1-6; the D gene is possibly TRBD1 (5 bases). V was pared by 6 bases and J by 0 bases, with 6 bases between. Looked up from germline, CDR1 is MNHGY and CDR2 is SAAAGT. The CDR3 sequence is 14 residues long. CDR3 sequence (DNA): TGTGCCAGCAGAGACAGCTCCTATAATTCACCCCTCCACTTT. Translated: CASRDSSYNSPLHF.

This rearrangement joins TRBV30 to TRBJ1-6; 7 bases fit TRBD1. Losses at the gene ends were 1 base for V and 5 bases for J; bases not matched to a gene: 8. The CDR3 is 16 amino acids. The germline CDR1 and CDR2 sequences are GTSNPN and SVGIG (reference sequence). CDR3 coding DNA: TGTGCCTGGAGTGCCCAGACAGGGTCCAATAATTCACCCCTCCACTTT. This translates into CAWSAQTGSNNSPLHF.

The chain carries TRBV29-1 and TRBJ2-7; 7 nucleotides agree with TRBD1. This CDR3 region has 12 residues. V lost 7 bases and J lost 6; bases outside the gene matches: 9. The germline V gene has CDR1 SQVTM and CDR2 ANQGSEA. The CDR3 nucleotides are TGCAGCGGGGGTGTAGGGGGCGGCGAGCAGTACTTC. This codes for CSGGVGGGEQYF.

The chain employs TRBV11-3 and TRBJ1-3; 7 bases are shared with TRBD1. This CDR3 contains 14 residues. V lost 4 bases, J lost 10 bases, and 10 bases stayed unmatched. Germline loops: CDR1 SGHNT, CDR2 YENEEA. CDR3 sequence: CASSSGTEVRTIYF. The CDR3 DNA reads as TGTGCCAGCAGCTCCGGGACAGAGGTTAGGACCATATATTTT. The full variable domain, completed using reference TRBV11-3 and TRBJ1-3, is EAGVVQSPRYKIIEKKQPVAFWCNPISGHNTLYWYLQNLGQGPELLIRYENEEAVDDSQLPKDRFSAERLKGVDSTLKIQPAELGDSAVYLCASSSGTEVRTIYFGEGSWLTVV.

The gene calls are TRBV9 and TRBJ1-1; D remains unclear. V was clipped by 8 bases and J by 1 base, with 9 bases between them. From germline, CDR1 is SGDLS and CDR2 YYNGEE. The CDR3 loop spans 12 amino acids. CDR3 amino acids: CARKRTNTEAFF. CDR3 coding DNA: TGTGCCAGGAAGCGGACGAACACTGAAGCTTTCTTT.

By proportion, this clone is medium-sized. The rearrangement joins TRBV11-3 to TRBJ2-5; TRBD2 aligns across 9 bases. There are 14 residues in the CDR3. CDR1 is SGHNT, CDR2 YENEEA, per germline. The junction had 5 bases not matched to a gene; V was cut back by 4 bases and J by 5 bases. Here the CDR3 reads CASSYSGGIETQYF. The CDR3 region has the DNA TGTGCCAGCAGCTATAGCGGGGGCATTGAGACCCAGTACTTC.

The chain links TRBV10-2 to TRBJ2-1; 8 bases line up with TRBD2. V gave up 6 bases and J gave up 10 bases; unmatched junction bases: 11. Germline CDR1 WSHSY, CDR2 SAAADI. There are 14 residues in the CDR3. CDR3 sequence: CASSPGLGGGEQFF. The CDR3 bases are TGCGCCAGCAGCCCGGGACTAGGAGGGGGAGAGCAGTTCTTC.